Following are 9 T cell receptor beta chains from one sample sequenced in a study of shared clonotypes between healthy human individuals. Data came from immunoSEQ multiplex PCR; TCRdb stores just in-frame clones and leaves some out. The sample gives millions of clones, around 94% of which show up once; over 0.12% is in the top ten. Sequencing input: naive CD4+ T cells sorted from blood. Subset in this sample: CD45RA+ positively selected. These receptors all stem from a man younger than 35 in good health.

The chain recombines TRBV2 with TRBJ1-1, with 7 bases that match TRBD1. Germline V gives CDR1 SNHLY, CDR2 FYNNEI. The CDR3 extends over 13 amino acids. The ends lost 7 bases at V and 4 bases at J; junction bases unmatched: 6. CDR3 DNA sequence: TGTGCCAGCATTTATAGGGGGCTCACTGAAGCTTTCTTT. It yields the protein CASIYRGLTEAFF.

Concerning this clone: Other DNA sequences of this sample code for an identical CDR3. J is TRBJ1-3 and V is TRBV6-5; D uncertain. CDR3 length: 13 amino acids. The germline gives CDR1 MNHEY, CDR2 SVGAGI. V shed 6 bases and J shed 2 bases, with 8 bases lying between them. The CDR3 region has the DNA TGTGCCAGCAGCCTAACGGCTGGAAACACCATATATTTT. It yields the protein CASSLTAGNTIYF.

The chain links TRBV2 to TRBJ1-1; 10 nucleotides line up with TRBD1. Germline loops: CDR1 SNHLY, CDR2 FYNNEI. V shed 1 base, J shed 3 bases, and the junction held 2 bases outside the gene matches. This CDR3 is built from 15 residues. The CDR3 here is CASSEGGTGDTEAFF. The CDR3 region has the DNA TGTGCCAGCAGTGAAGGGGGGACAGGGGACACTGAAGCTTTCTTT.

V and J are TRBV7-2 and TRBJ2-5; 7 positions match TRBD2. The CDR3 extends over 15 amino acids. V shed 1 base, J shed 4 bases, and the junction held 6 bases outside the gene matches. The germline V gene has CDR1 SGHTA and CDR2 FQGNSA. For the CDR3, the DNA is TGTGCCAGCAGCTTAGACTGGGCGGGAGCAGAGACCCAGTACTTC. Its translation is CASSLDWAGAETQYF. Full variable domain (remainder filled in from reference TRBV7-2 and TRBJ2-5): GAGVSQSPSNKVTEKGKDVELRCDPISGHTALYWYRQSLGQGLEFLIYFQGNSAPDKSGLPSDRFSAERTGGSVSTLTIQRTQQEDSAVYLCASSLDWAGAETQYFGPGTRLLVL.

This chain uses TRBV11-2 with TRBJ1-1; D ambiguous. V was shortened by 2 bases and J by 0 bases, with 7 bases between the two germline ends. CDR3 length: 14 residues. From germline, CDR1 is SGHAT and CDR2 FQNNGV. The CDR3 here is CASSLISLNTEAFF. CDR3 nucleotides: TGTGCCAGCAGCTTAATATCCCTGAACACTGAAGCTTTCTTT. Full variable domain (outside the CDR3, taken from reference TRBV11-2 and TRBJ1-1): EAGVAQSPRYKIIEKRQSVAFWCNPISGHATLYWYQQILGQGPKLLIQFQNNGVVDDSQLPKDRFSAERLKGVDSTLKIQPAKLEDSAVYLCASSLISLNTEAFFGQGTRLTVV.

As regards this clone: The same CDR3 also results from other DNA sequences found in this sample. The rearrangement joins TRBV18 to TRBJ2-7; D gene uncertain. Germline V CDR1 and CDR2: KGHSH, LQKENI. The CDR3 runs 12 residues. V was clipped by 6 bases and J by 3 bases, with 9 bases between them. CDR3 DNA sequence: TGTGCCAGCTCCCCCTCAAGCTACGAGCAGTACTTC. It translates to CASSPSSYEQYF.

V gene TRBV2 combines with J gene TRBJ1-5, with D tentatively TRBD1 (5 bases). Trimming took 6 bases from V and 5 from J, leaving 14 bases between them. Germline V gene data show CDR1 as SNHLY and CDR2 as FYNNEI. The CDR3 is 14 amino acids. The DNA of the CDR3 is TGTGCCAGCAGACTCCGGGACGGCTATCAGCCCCAGCATTTT. It codes for CASRLRDGYQPQHF.

Turning to this clone: Other DNA sequences within the sample encode an identical CDR3. This chain connects TRBV10-3 to TRBJ2-5, with 13 bases lining up with TRBD2. The V segment lost 4 bases and the J segment 5 bases; nucleotides outside the gene matches: 4. This CDR3 has 15 residues. The germline V gene encodes CDR1 ENHRY and CDR2 SYGVKD. Here the CDR3 reads CAISGLAGGQETQYF. The DNA of the CDR3 is TGTGCCATCAGTGGACTAGCGGGGGGCCAGGAGACCCAGTACTTC.

This chain links TRBV6-1 with TRBJ2-5; 12 bases line up with TRBD2. Losses at the gene ends were 0 bases for V and 5 bases for J; bases not matched to a gene: 4. This CDR3 comprises 16 residues. Germline V lookup: CDR1 MNHNS, CDR2 SASEGT. Here the CDR3 reads CASSEAGGTSGETQYF. The CDR3 bases are TGTGCCAGCAGTGAAGCGGGTGGGACTAGCGGGGAGACCCAGTACTTC.